This T cell receptor (beta chain) was profiled in a study of blood T cell repertoires in COVID-19. Study-level information: Specimens from acute and convalescent COVID-19 originated in the United States, Italy and Spain. Nucleic acid was either cDNA or gDNA, and it came from T cells, B-cell-depleted T cells, or PBMCs.

Original handling: How many nucleated cells were present was estimated from reference gene primer amplification. Here immunoSEQ multiplex PCR was the method, and the copy in TCRdb shows in-frame clones only, minus some. V, J and clone size are those of that table, while D and trimming were read from the DNA. The repertoire includes almost 85,000 clones, 80% to 90% of them detected once, and 35% to 40% sits in the top ten. The CDR3 sequence is 11 residues long. Trimming removed 7 bases at V and 9 bases at J, with 10 bases between. The TCR comes from a man older than 75 with active or convalescent COVID-19. The chain couples TRBV12-3 or TRBV12-4 to TRBJ2-1, with D perhaps TRBD2 (5 bases). Sequencing was performed on peripheral blood. CDR3 sequence: CASNIRGEQFF. The CDR3 nucleotides are TGTGCCAGCAACATACGGGGTGAGCAGTTCTTC.